These 5 T cell receptor beta chains share one sample of origin, sequenced in a study of cytomegalovirus exposure and HLA in healthy donors. PCR was performed using 60 Vbeta and 13 Jbeta primers. TCRdb's copy holds only in-frame clones and misses some; the assay was immunoSEQ multiplex PCR. The data show roughly 180,000 clones, more than 75% seen once. Sequencing used PBMCs. All receptors come from a woman aged 25 to 45 in good health and CMV-seropositive.

J is TRBJ2-1 and V is TRBV9, with 8 bases aligning to TRBD2. The CDR3 has 15 residues. V was pared by 4 bases and J by 9 bases, with 12 bases of the junction left unmatched. CDR1 is SGDLS and CDR2 is YYNGEE in the germline V gene. In DNA form, the CDR3 reads TGTGCCAGCAGCCCCCTCGGCGGGGGGCCCGGTGAGCAGTTCTTC. Translating it yields CASSPLGGGPGEQFF.

The chain uses TRBV5-4 and TRBJ1-3; TRBD1 is a possible D gene (5 bases). The V end lost 4 bases, the J end lost 0 bases, and 11 bases lay between the germline ends. CDR1 is SGHNT and CDR2 is YYREEE in the germline V gene (reference sequence). The CDR3 runs 15 residues. The CDR3 DNA follows: TGTGCCAGCAGCCTCGGGGGGGTCTCTGGAAACACCATATATTTT. Translated: CASSLGGVSGNTIYF.

This rearrangement joins TRBV11-2 to TRBJ1-6; D gene uncertain. Germline V lookup: CDR1 SGHAT, CDR2 FQNNGV. There are 10 residues in the CDR3. Trimming pared 3 bases from V and 13 bases from J, leaving 4 bases between. This chain's CDR3 is CASSFPPLHF. The CDR3 DNA reads as TGTGCCAGCAGCTTCCCGCCCCTCCACTTT.

This clone has more than one count but fewer than ten. The V and J genes are TRBV28 and TRBJ1-5, with 7 bases fitting TRBD1. The CDR3 has 18 amino acids. Looked up from germline, CDR1 is MDHEN and CDR2 is SYDVKM. Losses at the gene ends were 5 bases for V and 2 bases for J; bases not matched to a gene: 15. CDR3 loop: CASSTNRDSGGGNQPQHF. The DNA of the CDR3 is TGTGCCAGCAGTACAAACCGGGACAGTGGCGGGGGCAATCAGCCCCAGCATTTT.

The chain is built from TRBV28 and TRBJ2-5; TRBD1 matches at 8 bases. The CDR3 loop spans 16 amino acids. CDR1 and CDR2 (germline): MDHEN, SYDVKM. With 1 base clipped from V and 5 bases from J, the junction kept 9 bases outside the gene matches. Here the CDR3 reads CASSLFVSGGGETQYF. The CDR3 bases are TGTGCCAGCAGTTTATTCGTTTCAGGGGGCGGTGAGACCCAGTACTTC.